The 31 T cell receptor beta chains listed next were all sequenced from one sample in a study of blood T cell repertoires in COVID-19. The repertoire was sequenced with immunoSEQ multiplex PCR; TCRdb's copy has only in-frame clones and lacks some. In the table there are 130,000 to 150,000 clones, roughly 81% of which are singletons. The specimen was peripheral blood. The receptors stem from a human donor with acute or convalescent COVID-19. The donor label of this sample is uncertain.

A single count supports this clone. The V call is TRBV9, the J call TRBJ2-3; TRBD2 aligns across 10 bases. This CDR3 is built from 15 residues. Trimming took 3 bases from V and 6 from J; bases not matched to a gene: 7. Looked up from germline, CDR1 is SGDLS and CDR2 is YYNGEE. CDR3 DNA: TGTGCCAGCAGCGCCAAGCGGGGGGGCCCGGATACGCAGTATTTT. Translated, it gives CASSAKRGGPDTQYF.

V usage is TRBV19 and J usage is TRBJ1-2, with 8 bases fitting TRBD1. This CDR3 is built from 16 residues. Looked up from germline, CDR1 is LNHDA and CDR2 is SQIVND (reference sequence). V gave up 4 bases and J gave up 1 base; unmatched junction bases: 8. The CDR3 sequence: CASSRRTGTFNYGYTF. The DNA of the CDR3 is TGTGCCAGTAGTAGGAGGACAGGGACCTTTAACTATGGCTACACCTTC.

The chain couples TRBV30 to TRBJ1-5; D is perhaps TRBD1 (5 bases). The CDR3 has 13 residues. Germline V gene sequence: CDR1 GTSNPN, CDR2 SVGIG (reference sequence). Trimming stripped 2 bases from V and 4 bases from J, with 9 bases between. The CDR3 loop reads CAWSRGQNQPQHF. As DNA, the CDR3 is TGTGCCTGGAGTAGGGGCCAGAATCAGCCCCAGCATTTT.

This chain joins TRBV2 and TRBJ1-1; tentatively, D is TRBD1 (5 bases). Germline CDR1 reads SNHLY; CDR2 reads FYNNEI. Trimming shortened V by 7 bases and J by 7 bases, and 16 bases separated the two germline ends. This CDR3 spans 13 amino acids. CDR3 protein: CASTFGASSEAFF. The DNA for the CDR3 is TGTGCCAGCACATTTGGGGCGAGCAGTGAAGCTTTCTTT.

The gene calls are TRBV7-2 and TRBJ1-3; D is unresolved. V lost 3 bases to trimming and J lost 6 bases, with 9 bases between them. CDR1 and CDR2 (germline): SGHTA, FQGNSA. The CDR3 runs to 13 residues. The CDR3 DNA reads as TGTGCCAGCAGCTTTACGGGAGCAAACACCATATATTTT. It specifies CASSFTGANTIYF.

The count of this clone is one. The chain couples TRBV25-1 to TRBJ1-4; 7 bases align to TRBD1. With V trimmed by 8 bases and J by 4 bases, 7 bases remained unmatched. CDR3 length: 14 residues. Germline V CDR1 and CDR2: MGHDK, SYGVNS. CDR3 sequence: CASGRQGFNEKLFF. CDR3 nucleotide sequence: TGTGCCAGCGGCCGACAGGGTTTTAATGAAAAACTGTTTTTT.

This chain uses TRBV5-6 with TRBJ2-7; 9 positions match TRBD2. Germline V gene lookup returns CDR1 SGHDT and CDR2 YYEEEE. Losses at the gene ends were 0 bases for V and 3 bases for J; bases not matched to a gene: 7. This CDR3 spans 16 amino acids. CDR3: CASSLAVAGEFYEQYF. The DNA for the CDR3 is TGTGCCAGCAGCTTGGCAGTAGCGGGGGAGTTCTACGAGCAGTACTTC. Filled out from reference TRBV5-6 and TRBJ2-7, the complete variable domain reads DAGVTQSPTHLIKTRGQQVTLRCSPKSGHDTVSWYQQALGQGPQFIFQYYEEEERQRGNFPDRFSGHQFPNYSSELNVNALLLGDSALYLCASSLAVAGEFYEQYFGPGTRLTVT.

The chain links TRBV5-8 to TRBJ1-2, with D tentatively TRBD1 (6 bases). The germline V gene encodes CDR1 SGHTS and CDR2 YDEGEE. Trimming pared 4 bases from V and 2 bases from J, leaving 12 bases between. The CDR3 contains 14 residues. The CDR3: CASSLWTANYGYTF. The CDR3 coding sequence is TGTGCCAGCAGCCTCTGGACAGCCAACTATGGCTACACCTTC.

The chain uses TRBV30 and TRBJ2-3, with TRBD1 matching 8 bases. The CDR3 totals 15 residues. Per the germline V gene, CDR1 is GTSNPN and CDR2 is SVGIG (reference sequence). V lost 2 bases and J lost 2; bases outside the gene matches: 6. The CDR3 loop reads CAWSPLTGVTDTQYF. CDR3 DNA: TGTGCCTGGAGTCCGCTGACAGGGGTCACAGATACGCAGTATTTT.

The chain joins TRBV5-1 to TRBJ1-5; possibly TRBD1 for D (6 bases). Per the germline V gene, CDR1 is SGHRS and CDR2 is YFSETQ. Trimming removed 4 bases at V and 7 bases at J, with 12 bases between. CDR3 length: 13 amino acids. CDR3 sequence reads: CASSPMQGQPQHF. CDR3 coding DNA: TGCGCCAGCAGCCCCATGCAGGGGCAGCCCCAGCATTTT.

The chain employs TRBV19 and TRBJ1-2; 11 positions match TRBD1. The V gene end was trimmed by 3 bases and the J gene end by 4 bases; junction bases not matched to a gene: 10. Germline CDR1 is LNHDA and CDR2 is SQIVND (reference sequence). The length of the CDR3 is 17 residues. The CDR3 region is CASSIGDRGTSLYGYTF. The CDR3 DNA reads as TGTGCCAGTAGTATCGGGGACAGGGGGACCTCTCTCTATGGCTACACCTTC.

The rearrangement links TRBV6-5 to TRBJ1-1, with 10 positions matching TRBD1. CDR1 is MNHEY and CDR2 is SVGAGI in the germline V gene. The CDR3 consists of 15 residues. After removal of 5 bases from V and 1 base from J, the junction contained 4 bases not matched to a gene. In nucleotides, the CDR3 is TGTGCCAGCAGTCCCGGGACAGGGGCGAACACTGAAGCTTTCTTT. Residues: CASSPGTGANTEAFF.

This clone occurred many times. This chain uses TRBV15 with TRBJ2-7, with D perhaps TRBD1 (6 bases). Trimming took 5 bases from V and 0 from J, leaving 8 bases between them. Germline values: CDR1 LNHNV, CDR2 YYDKDF (reference sequence). The length of the CDR3 is 13 residues. The CDR3 region has the DNA TGTGCCACCAGCCGGGACAACTCCTACGAGCAGTACTTC. It codes for CATSRDNSYEQYF.

The rearrangement links TRBV9 to TRBJ1-2; perhaps TRBD1 as D (6 bases). This CDR3 region has 15 residues. CDR1 is SGDLS and CDR2 is YYNGEE in the germline V gene. The V and J ends lost 4 bases and 0 bases respectively, with 13 bases between them. The CDR3: CASSRQAQSNYGYTF. CDR3 DNA: TGTGCCAGCAGCAGACAGGCCCAATCTAACTATGGCTACACCTTC.

V is TRBV4-2 and J is TRBJ1-1; 7 positions match TRBD1. Germline CDR1 and CDR2: LGHNA and YNFKEQ. The trim removed 6 bases at V and 3 bases at J, leaving 10 bases unmatched. This CDR3 is 15 amino acids long. CDR3 sequence: CASSPLQGYHTEAFF. The CDR3 DNA reads as TGTGCCAGCAGTCCTCTACAGGGGTACCACACTGAAGCTTTCTTT.

V usage is TRBV6-5 and J usage is TRBJ2-1; TRBD2 matches 7 bases. With V trimmed by 11 bases and J by 4 bases, 8 bases remained unmatched. CDR1 and CDR2 (germline): MNHEY, SVGAGI. This CDR3 contains 13 residues. In DNA, the CDR3 is TGTGCCGGGGAGGGGCCAGGGTACAATGAGCAGTTCTTC. The encoded protein is CAGEGPGYNEQFF.

The chain couples TRBV6-5 to TRBJ2-3, with D possibly matching TRBD2 (6 bases). The germline gives CDR1 MNHEY, CDR2 SVGAGI. Trimming took 6 bases from V and 0 from J, leaving 7 bases between them. This CDR3 is built from 13 residues. CDR3 nucleotide sequence: TGTGCCAGCAGGGGACTGAGCACAGATACGCAGTATTTT. Its translation: CASRGLSTDTQYF.

V is TRBV10-1 and J is TRBJ1-5; the D gene is possibly TRBD1 (5 bases). Trimming pared 6 bases from V and 7 bases from J, leaving 10 bases between. Germline CDR1 and CDR2: WNHNN and SYGVQD (reference sequence). The CDR3 is 12 amino acids. CDR3: CASRYRGQPQHF. The CDR3 region has the DNA TGCGCCAGCAGGTACCGGGGGCAGCCCCAGCATTTT.

The chain employs TRBV4-2 and TRBJ1-2; D is possibly TRBD1 (6 bases). This CDR3 has 16 amino acids. Germline-derived CDR1 and CDR2 are LGHNA and YNFKEQ. Trimming took off 0 bases at V and 8 bases at J, with 19 bases between the two ends. As DNA, the CDR3 is TGTGCCAGCAGCCAAGAGTTCCTTGTCGGGGGGCGAGGCTACACCTTC. Its protein is CASSQEFLVGGRGYTF.

This clone appeared a single time. The rearrangement joins TRBV2 to TRBJ1-1; possible D gene TRBD1, 5 bases. This CDR3 has 13 residues. The germline CDR1 and CDR2 sequences are SNHLY and FYNNEI. V was trimmed by 4 bases and J by 1 base, leaving 7 bases between them. The CDR3 bases are TGTGCCAGCAGTGGACAGCCGAACACTGAAGCTTTCTTT. Translating gives CASSGQPNTEAFF.

This chain connects TRBV10-3 to TRBJ1-6, with D maybe TRBD1 (6 bases). The V gene's germline CDR1 is ENHRY and CDR2 SYGVKD. The CDR3 covers 16 residues. V was shortened by 3 bases and J by 5 bases, with 14 bases between the two germline ends. The CDR3 spells CAISEFGQRDNSPLHF. In DNA form, the CDR3 reads TGTGCCATCAGTGAATTTGGACAGCGCGATAATTCACCCCTCCACTTT.

V usage is TRBV12-3 or TRBV12-4 and J usage is TRBJ1-2; D gene ambiguous. CDR3 length: 13 residues. V lost 8 bases and J 7 bases, leaving 17 bases between the germline ends. The CDR3 reads CASSLTGLGGYTF. CDR3 DNA: TGTGCCAGCTCACTTACCGGGTTGGGTGGCTACACCTTC.

The chain is built from TRBV18 and TRBJ2-2, with 14 bases matching TRBD2. The CDR3 spans 15 residues. V dropped 3 bases and J dropped 7; count of bases not matched to a gene: 1. Per the germline V gene, CDR1 is KGHSH and CDR2 is LQKENI. The CDR3 protein is CASSPGLAGGGELFF. The CDR3 region has the DNA TGTGCCAGCTCACCCGGACTAGCGGGAGGCGGGGAGCTGTTTTTT. Variable domain in full (rest from reference TRBV18 and TRBJ2-2): NAGVMQNPRHLVRRRGQEARLRCSPMKGHSHVYWYRQLPEEGLKFMVYLQKENIIDESGMPKERFSAEFPKEGPSILRIQQVVRGDSAAYFCASSPGLAGGGELFFGEGSRLTVL.

The genes are TRBV19 and TRBJ1-5; 7 positions match TRBD1. This CDR3 has 16 residues. V was clipped by 5 bases and J by 0 bases; unmatched bases: 7. Germline CDR1 LNHDA, CDR2 SQIVND (reference sequence). For the CDR3, the DNA is TGTGCCAGTAGTTTTAACAGGGGTTATAGCAATCAGCCCCAGCATTTT. Its translation: CASSFNRGYSNQPQHF.

This rearrangement joins TRBV20-1 to TRBJ1-1; no definite D call. V lost 3 bases to trimming and J lost 1 base, with 12 bases between them. Per germline, CDR1 DFQATT and CDR2 SNEGSKA (reference sequence). The CDR3 has 14 amino acids. CDR3 sequence reads: CSASQSASNTEAFF. The CDR3 DNA is TGCAGTGCTAGTCAGTCAGCGTCGAACACTGAAGCTTTCTTT.

Concerning this clone: Other nucleotide sequences from this sample produce the same CDR3. The chain links TRBV7-9 to TRBJ1-4, with unresolved D. The CDR3 has 13 amino acids. In germline, CDR1 is SEHNR, CDR2 FQNEAQ (reference sequence). V was clipped by 1 base and J by 6 bases, with 6 bases between them. CDR3 sequence reads: CASSLGTDEKLFF. The CDR3 bases are TGTGCCAGCAGCTTAGGTACTGATGAAAAACTGTTTTTT.

This chain connects TRBV2 to TRBJ1-5; a weak D match, TRBD1 (5 bases). This CDR3 spans 14 amino acids. Germline assignment: CDR1 SNHLY and CDR2 FYNNEI. The V end lost 4 bases, the J end lost 0 bases, and 7 bases lay between the germline ends. The CDR3 region is CASSGDSSNQPQHF. The CDR3 DNA sequence: TGTGCCAGCAGTGGCGACAGTAGCAATCAGCCCCAGCATTTT.

This clone was recorded at least ten times. The gene calls are TRBV5-4 and TRBJ1-1; D remains unclear. The CDR3 sequence is 15 residues long. V lost 1 base and J 4 bases, leaving 14 bases between the germline ends. Germline V gives CDR1 SGHNT, CDR2 YYREEE (reference sequence). Here the CDR3 reads CASSLNTALGTEAFF. As DNA, the CDR3 is TGTGCCAGCAGCTTGAATACAGCCCTGGGCACTGAAGCTTTCTTT.

V gene TRBV6-5 combines with J gene TRBJ1-5, with unresolved D. Germline assignment: CDR1 MNHEY and CDR2 SVGAGI. The CDR3 runs to 15 residues. Deletions cut 6 bases from V and 2 bases from J, with 14 bases between. CDR3 protein: CASRAPGRGNQPQHF. The DNA for the CDR3 is TGTGCCAGCAGGGCCCCCGGGAGGGGCAATCAGCCCCAGCATTTT.

The chain uses TRBV19 and TRBJ1-2, with D possibly matching TRBD1 (5 bases). V lost 3 bases and J 4 bases, leaving 12 bases between the germline ends. The CDR3 has 14 residues. The germline V gene encodes CDR1 LNHDA and CDR2 SQIVND (reference sequence). CDR3 sequence reads: CASSMIQEFYGYTF. As DNA, the CDR3 is TGTGCCAGTAGTATGATACAGGAGTTCTATGGCTACACCTTC.

This chain joins TRBV3-1 (or the pseudogene TRBV3-2) and TRBJ1-2; D ambiguous. The CDR3 extends over 14 amino acids. Germline V CDR1 and CDR2: LGHDT, YNNKEL (reference sequence). The V end lost 0 bases, the J end lost 4 bases, and 9 bases lay between the germline ends. The CDR3 loop is CASSQDLAGYGYTF. In DNA, the CDR3 is TGTGCCAGCAGCCAAGATCTGGCAGGCTATGGCTACACCTTC.